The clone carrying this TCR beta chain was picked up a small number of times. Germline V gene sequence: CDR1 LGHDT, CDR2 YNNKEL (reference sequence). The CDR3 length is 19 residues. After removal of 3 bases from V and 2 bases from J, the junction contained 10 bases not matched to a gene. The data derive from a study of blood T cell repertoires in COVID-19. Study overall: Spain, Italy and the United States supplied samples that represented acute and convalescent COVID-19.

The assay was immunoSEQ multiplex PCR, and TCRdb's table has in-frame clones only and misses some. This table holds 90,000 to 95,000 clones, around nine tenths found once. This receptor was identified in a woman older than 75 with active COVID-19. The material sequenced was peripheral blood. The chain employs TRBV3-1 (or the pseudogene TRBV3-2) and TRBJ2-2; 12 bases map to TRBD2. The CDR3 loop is CASSQRGGLAGRNTGELFF. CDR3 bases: TGTGCCAGCAGCCAGAGGGGAGGACTAGCGGGAAGAAACACCGGGGAGCTGTTTTTT.